The 32 T cell receptor beta chains in this list originate from one sample, sequenced in a study of control samples from healthy donors and cancer patients. Clones were read by immunoSEQ multiplex PCR, and TCRdb kept only the in-frame ones, dropping some. The sample yields around 72,000 clones, over 65% seen once. The specimen sequenced was blood. The receptors derive from a man aged 50-59 years in good health.

CDR3 sequence (DNA): TGTGCCAGCAGCTCGGGGACTAGCGGGGGCCAAGAGACCCAGTACTTC. This codes for CASSSGTSGGQETQYF. The chain carries TRBV5-4 and TRBJ2-5, with TRBD2 identical over 14 bases. The germline CDR1 and CDR2 sequences are SGHNT and YYREEE (reference sequence). The CDR3 runs 16 residues. After removal of 3 bases from V and 1 base from J, the junction contained 2 bases not matched to a gene. Full variable domain (outside the CDR3, taken from reference TRBV5-4 and TRBJ2-5): ETGVTQSPTHLIKTRGQQVTLRCSSQSGHNTVSWYQQALGQGPQFIFQYYREEENGRGNFPPRFSGLQFPNYSSELNVNALELDDSALYLCASSSGTSGGQETQYFGPGTRLLVL.

The chain employs TRBV9 and TRBJ1-3, with 7 bases matching TRBD1. Germline CDR1 SGDLS, CDR2 YYNGEE. V shed 0 bases, J shed 0 bases, and the junction held 3 bases outside the gene matches. This CDR3 spans 16 amino acids. The DNA for the CDR3 is TGTGCCAGCAGCGTAGTGACAGGGCTCTCTGGAAACACCATATATTTT. Protein sequence: CASSVVTGLSGNTIYF.

This chain joins TRBV30 and TRBJ2-7, with D perhaps being TRBD1 or TRBD2 (5 bases each). The CDR3 has 16 residues. Germline V gene data show CDR1 as GTSNPN and CDR2 as SVGIG (reference sequence). V was shortened by 2 bases and J by 0 bases, with 17 bases between the two germline ends. CDR3: CAWSRLGTGSSYEQYF. Written as DNA, the CDR3 is TGTGCCTGGAGTAGATTGGGGACCGGCAGCTCCTACGAGCAGTACTTC.

The gene calls are TRBV5-4 and TRBJ1-3, with 7 bases lining up with TRBD1. The length of the CDR3 is 15 residues. Germline assignment: CDR1 SGHNT and CDR2 YYREEE (reference sequence). V trimming: 0 bases; J trimming: 3 bases; junction bases outside the gene matches: 3. CDR3 sequence: CASSLEGARGNTIYF. The CDR3 nucleotides are TGTGCCAGCAGCTTGGAGGGGGCGCGTGGAAACACCATATATTTT. Variable domain in full (rest from reference TRBV5-4 and TRBJ1-3): ETGVTQSPTHLIKTRGQQVTLRCSSQSGHNTVSWYQQALGQGPQFIFQYYREEENGRGNFPPRFSGLQFPNYSSELNVNALELDDSALYLCASSLEGARGNTIYFGEGSWLTVV.

The chain uses TRBV4-3 and TRBJ2-2, with D maybe TRBD2 (5 bases). This CDR3 region has 15 residues. In germline, CDR1 is LGHNA, CDR2 YSLEER. The V end was cut by 4 bases, the J end by 2 bases, with 11 bases between. The CDR3 bases are TGCGCCAGCAGCCCTGGAGGATTAAACACCGGGGAGCTGTTTTTT. Residues: CASSPGGLNTGELFF.

This chain connects TRBV5-1 to TRBJ2-3; the D is unclear. V lost 4 bases to trimming and J lost 0 bases, with 9 bases between them. Germline V gene data show CDR1 as SGHRS and CDR2 as YFSETQ. The length of the CDR3 is 14 residues. CDR3 DNA: TGCGCCAGCAGCACATCGTGGAGCACAGATACGCAGTATTTT. Residues: CASSTSWSTDTQYF.

The table lists this clone with a count of one. This rearrangement joins TRBV6-5 to TRBJ2-2, with TRBD2 as a possible D gene (5 bases). Germline values: CDR1 MNHEY, CDR2 SVGAGI. Trimming took 3 bases from V and 6 from J, leaving 14 bases between them. The CDR3 loop spans 15 amino acids. The CDR3 DNA sequence: TGTGCCAGCAGTTATCGGGCTAGCCTTGCCGGGGAGCTGTTTTTT. It is translated as CASSYRASLAGELFF.

The rearrangement uses TRBV11-1 and TRBJ2-7; 9 positions match TRBD2. V shed 3 bases, J shed 4 bases, and the junction held 7 bases outside the gene matches. Germline V gives CDR1 SGHAT, CDR2 FQDESV (reference sequence). The CDR3 covers 15 residues. CDR3 region: CASSFPPSGTYEQYF. The CDR3 DNA follows: TGTGCCAGCAGCTTCCCGCCTAGCGGGACGTACGAGCAGTACTTC. The full variable domain, completed using reference TRBV11-1 and TRBJ2-7, is EAEVAQSPRYKITEKSQAVAFWCDPISGHATLYWYRQILGQGPELLVQFQDESVVDDSQLPKDRFSAERLKGVDSTLKIQPAELGDSAMYLCASSFPPSGTYEQYFGPGTRLTVT.

J is TRBJ2-1 and V is TRBV9, with D tentatively TRBD1 or TRBD2 (6 bases each). Germline assignment: CDR1 SGDLS and CDR2 YYNGEE. V dropped 4 bases and J dropped 9 bases, with 11 bases sitting between them. This CDR3 is built from 12 residues. For the CDR3, the DNA is TGTGCCAGCAGCCTCGAGGGGGGTGAGCAGTTCTTC. Protein: CASSLEGGEQFF.

In this sample, this clone turned up a few times. This chain joins TRBV27 and TRBJ2-7; 8 bases fit TRBD2. J gave up 13 bases and V 7 bases, and 15 bases lay outside the gene matches. The germline V gene encodes CDR1 MNHEY and CDR2 SMNVEV (reference sequence). The CDR3 has 13 amino acids. The CDR3 protein is CASTRWGLEAYYF. The CDR3 DNA reads as TGTGCCAGCACAAGGTGGGGACTAGAGGCGTATTACTTC.

This chain connects TRBV14 to TRBJ2-3; D not resolved. The CDR3 is made up of 16 amino acids. CDR1 and CDR2 from the germline V gene are SGHDN and FVKESK. Trimming removed 4 bases from V and 1 base from J, with 15 bases in between. The CDR3 DNA sequence: TGTGCCAGCAGCCTTTCCTACTTAGCCCGCACAGATACGCAGTATTTT. Its translation: CASSLSYLARTDTQYF.

This chain connects TRBV5-8 to TRBJ1-2, with D maybe TRBD1 (5 bases). CDR3 length: 15 amino acids. Germline assignment: CDR1 SGHTS and CDR2 YDEGEE. V was clipped by 3 bases and J by 4 bases, with 16 bases between them. CDR3 in amino acids: CASSWGLELSYGYTF. The CDR3 bases are TGTGCCAGCAGCTGGGGCCTAGAGCTCTCCTATGGCTACACCTTC.

A single count supports this clone. This rearrangement joins TRBV4-2 to TRBJ2-7; 11 bases map to TRBD2. Trimming took 1 base from V and 2 from J; bases not matched to a gene: 4. The CDR3 covers 16 residues. Germline values: CDR1 LGHNA, CDR2 YNFKEQ. Here the CDR3 DNA reads TGTGCCAGCAGCCAAGGTAGCGGGAGGGCCGCCTACGAGCAGTACTTC. Protein: CASSQGSGRAAYEQYF.

This chain links TRBV25-1 with TRBJ2-6, with no clear D. Trimming shortened V by 6 bases and J by 2 bases, and 17 bases separated the two germline ends. This CDR3 region has 17 residues. Germline-derived CDR1 and CDR2 are MGHDK and SYGVNS. The CDR3 nucleotides read TGTGCCAGCAGAGCTAGACCATCAAAGGCTGGGGCCAACGTCCTGACTTTC. Its translation is CASRARPSKAGANVLTF.

The J gene is TRBJ1-5, the V gene TRBV9, with D tentatively TRBD1 (5 bases). From germline, CDR1 is SGDLS and CDR2 YYNGEE. Trimming stripped 0 bases from V and 1 base from J, with 8 bases between. The CDR3 covers 15 residues. The DNA of the CDR3 is TGTGCCAGCAGCGTAGGGGACCTAAGCAATCAGCCCCAGCATTTT. This translates into CASSVGDLSNQPQHF.

The genes are TRBV11-2 and TRBJ2-2, with 8 bases matching TRBD1. Germline loops: CDR1 SGHAT, CDR2 FQNNGV. There are 13 residues in the CDR3. J gave up 8 bases and V 4 bases, and 3 bases lay outside the gene matches. In DNA, the CDR3 is TGTGCCAGCAGCTCAGGGGGCAGGGGGGAGCTGTTTTTT. Amino acid sequence: CASSSGGRGELFF.

The chain uses TRBV3-1 (or the pseudogene TRBV3-2) and TRBJ2-7, with no clear D. The length of the CDR3 is 12 residues. The germline gives CDR1 LGHDT, CDR2 YNNKEL (reference sequence). The germline V and J ends were trimmed by 1 base and 6 bases, with 7 bases remaining between them. In DNA form, the CDR3 reads TGTGCCAGCAGCCAAGTTGGGATCGAGCAGTACTTC. This sequence encodes CASSQVGIEQYF.

The chain combines TRBV3-1 (or the pseudogene TRBV3-2) with TRBJ2-7, with no clear D. This CDR3 comprises 11 residues. V lost 5 bases, J lost 7 bases, and 9 bases lay in between. The germline V gene has CDR1 LGHDT and CDR2 YNNKEL (reference sequence). CDR3 in DNA: TGTGCCAGCAGCTTTTCCGAAGAGCAGTACTTC. This gives the protein CASSFSEEQYF.

This rearrangement joins TRBV12-5 to TRBJ2-1; 10 bases align to TRBD2. V was clipped by 5 bases and J by 4 bases; unmatched bases: 8. The V gene's germline CDR1 is LGHNT and CDR2 FRNRAP. This CDR3 is 16 amino acids long. CDR3: CASGTGLAGVYNEQFF. The CDR3 nucleotides read TGTGCTAGTGGTACCGGGCTAGCGGGGGTTTACAATGAGCAGTTCTTC.

CDR3 residues: CASSRTAFQETQYF. CDR3 bases: TGTGCCAGTAGCAGGACAGCTTTCCAAGAGACCCAGTACTTC. The rearrangement links TRBV19 to TRBJ2-5; perhaps TRBD1 as D (6 bases). Looked up from germline, CDR1 is LNHDA and CDR2 is SQIVND (reference sequence). The V gene lost 6 bases and the J gene lost 1 base, with 12 bases spanning the gap. This CDR3 spans 14 amino acids.

This sequence joins TRBV5-1 and TRBJ2-2; a weak D match, TRBD1 (6 bases). Trimming removed 3 bases at V and 4 bases at J, with 16 bases between. The CDR3 length is 16 residues. Germline V CDR1 and CDR2: SGHRS, YFSETQ. The CDR3 is CASSSNRVSGTGELFF. In nucleotides, the CDR3 is TGCGCCAGCAGCTCAAACAGGGTTTCAGGCACCGGGGAGCTGTTTTTT.

Only one count was recorded for this clone. The V call is TRBV28, the J call TRBJ1-5, with no clear D. The CDR3 is 13 residues long. From germline, CDR1 is MDHEN and CDR2 SYDVKM. V lost 6 bases to trimming and J lost 6 bases, with 12 bases between them. The DNA of the CDR3 is TGTGCCAGCAGCCCGTTCCTGAGTCAGCCCCAGCATTTT. This sequence encodes CASSPFLSQPQHF.

Turning to this clone: Mismatch with germline at one junction end may stem from a read error. At the DNA level, this CDR3 is encoded by other sequences in the same sample as well. V gene TRBV3-1 (or the pseudogene TRBV3-2) combines with J gene TRBJ1-5; 8 positions match TRBD1. There are 19 residues in the CDR3. The germline gives CDR1 LGHDT, CDR2 YNNKEL (reference sequence). CDR3 DNA: TGTGCCAGCAGCCAAGACTCCTTTCAGGGGGCCGCGGGCAATCAACCCCAGCATTTT. This gives the protein CASSQDSFQGAAGNQPQHF.

This clone was detected a few times. Other DNA sequences from this sample encode an identical CDR3 as well. This chain joins TRBV7-3 and TRBJ2-2; the D gene is possibly TRBD2 (6 bases). V dropped 0 bases and J dropped 5 bases, with 7 bases sitting between them. The CDR3 length is 14 residues. From germline, CDR1 is SGHTA and CDR2 FQGTGA. For the CDR3, the DNA is TGTGCCAGCAGCTTAACCGGGAGAACCGGGGAGCTGTTTTTT. Amino acids: CASSLTGRTGELFF.

The J gene is TRBJ2-7, the V gene TRBV3-1 (or the pseudogene TRBV3-2), with a possible D match to TRBD2 (5 bases). Per germline, CDR1 LGHDT and CDR2 YNNKEL (reference sequence). CDR3 length: 14 amino acids. The V gene lost 1 base and the J gene lost 6 bases, with 13 bases spanning the gap. For the CDR3, the DNA is TGTGCCAGCAGCCAAGGACTACCGTTGGGCGAGCAGTACTTC. Its translation: CASSQGLPLGEQYF.

The gene calls are TRBV7-2 and TRBJ2-1; weak D call: TRBD2 (5 bases). CDR3 length equals 13 residues. Germline V lookup: CDR1 SGHTA, CDR2 FQGNSA. Trimming left V 2 bases short and J 16 bases short, with 18 bases between. Here the CDR3 reads CASSLSRGLEDFF. DNA for the CDR3: TGTGCCAGCAGCTTAAGCCGGGGTCTTGAGGACTTCTTC. Filled out from reference TRBV7-2 and TRBJ2-1, the complete variable domain reads GAGVSQSPSNKVTEKGKDVELRCDPISGHTALYWYRQSLGQGLEFLIYFQGNSAPDKSGLPSDRFSAERTGGSVSTLTIQRTQQEDSAVYLCASSLSRGLEDFFGPGTRLTVL.

The genes are TRBV4-3 and TRBJ2-3, with 7 bases aligning to TRBD2. Germline V lookup: CDR1 LGHNA, CDR2 YSLEER. Unmatched junction bases numbered 8, after V lost 0 bases and J lost 2 bases. This CDR3 contains 17 residues. CDR3 in DNA: TGCGCCAGCAGCCAAGATTATCAAGCGGGGCTCACAGATACGCAGTATTTT. It yields the protein CASSQDYQAGLTDTQYF.

The gene calls are TRBV2 and TRBJ2-2, with D unclear. The CDR3 runs to 12 residues. Trimming shortened V by 5 bases and J by 5 bases, and 6 bases separated the two germline ends. Germline V CDR1 and CDR2: SNHLY, FYNNEI. The CDR3 region has the DNA TGTGCCAGCAGTACCCTAACCGGGGAGCTGTTTTTT. It codes for CASSTLTGELFF. Looking up the rest from reference TRBV2 and TRBJ2-2 gives the full variable domain: EPEVTQTPSHQVTQMGQEVILRCVPISNHLYFYWYRQILGQKVEFLVSFYNNEISEKSEIFDDQFSVERPDGSNFTLKIRSTKLEDSAMYFCASSTLTGELFFGEGSRLTVL.

In its sample, this clone was seen once. This CDR3 is CASSVGGHNTDTQYF. CDR3 nucleotide sequence: TGTGCCAGCAGCGTAGGGGGACATAACACAGATACGCAGTATTTT. The genes are TRBV9 and TRBJ2-3, with D tentatively TRBD1 (6 bases). Deletions cut 0 bases from V and 2 bases from J, with 10 bases between. This CDR3 comprises 15 residues. CDR1 is SGDLS, CDR2 YYNGEE, per germline.

This clone has just one count. V is TRBV19 and J is TRBJ2-3; the D gene is possibly TRBD1 (8 bases). The CDR3 totals 14 residues. The germline V gene has CDR1 LNHDA and CDR2 SQIVND (reference sequence). The V end lost 6 bases, the J end lost 4 bases, and 14 bases lay between the germline ends. The DNA for the CDR3 is TGTGCCAGTAGAGACAGGGGAGGGGCAGATACGCAGTATTTT. This sequence encodes CASRDRGGADTQYF.

J is TRBJ2-5 and V is TRBV4-3, with 13 bases lining up with TRBD2. Germline CDR1 LGHNA, CDR2 YSLEER. Trimming removed 3 bases from V and 3 bases from J; junction bases left unmatched: 4. The CDR3 contains 16 residues. The DNA for the CDR3 is TGCGCCAGCAGCCATTATGGGACTAGCGGGGAAGAGACCCAGTACTTC. Translated: CASSHYGTSGEETQYF.

This clone appeared once. The CDR3 protein is CASSPPGDPSLGYTF. The CDR3 DNA is TGTGCCAGCAGCCCTCCGGGGGACCCCTCTCTGGGCTACACCTTC. The chain uses TRBV5-6 and TRBJ1-2; possible D gene TRBD1, 5 bases. Trimming took 4 bases from V and 8 from J, leaving 21 bases between them. The length of the CDR3 is 15 residues. Germline V CDR1 and CDR2: SGHDT, YYEEEE.